This T cell receptor beta chain is from a study of OX40 agonist ivuxolimab in advanced cancers. Study conclusions and caveats: With doses of 0.1 to 3.0 mg/kg, CD4+ and CD8+ blood T cells had undergone clonal expansion by week 6. The mean number of expanded clones was higher in CD8+ T cells than in CD4+.

In the case of this clone: Its matching antigen is unknown.

This CDR3 is 14 amino acids long. V was shortened by 0 bases and J by 3 bases, with 9 bases between the two germline ends. The germline CDR1 and CDR2 sequences are GTSNPN and SVGIG (reference sequence). This table comes from immunoSEQ multiplex PCR, and its TCRdb copy is limited to in-frame clones, with some not included. Among around 60,000 clones listed, 79% were seen once. This chain links TRBV30 with TRBJ2-1; tentatively, D is TRBD1 (5 bases). This receptor was obtained from an adult with an advanced solid tumor such as melanoma, head and neck, liver or kidney cancer. The specimen was CD4+ or CD8+ T cells sorted from blood, collected in a trial of the OX40 agonist ivuxolimab. The DNA for the CDR3 is TGTGCCTGGAGTGTACTTAGGGGCTACAATGAGCAGTTCTTC. This codes for CAWSVLRGYNEQFF.